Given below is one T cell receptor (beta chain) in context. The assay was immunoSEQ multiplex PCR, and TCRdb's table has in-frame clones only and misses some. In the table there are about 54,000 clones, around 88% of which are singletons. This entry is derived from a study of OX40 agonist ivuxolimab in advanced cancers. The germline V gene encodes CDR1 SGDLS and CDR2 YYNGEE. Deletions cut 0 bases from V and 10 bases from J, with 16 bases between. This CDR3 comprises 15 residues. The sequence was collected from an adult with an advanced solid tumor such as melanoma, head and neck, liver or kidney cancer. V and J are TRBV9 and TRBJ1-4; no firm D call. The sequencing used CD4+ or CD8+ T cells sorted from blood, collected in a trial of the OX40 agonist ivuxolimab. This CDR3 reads CASSVGGSREAKLFF. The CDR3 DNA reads TGTGCCAGCAGCGTAGGTGGTAGCCGCGAGGCAAAACTGTTTTTT.